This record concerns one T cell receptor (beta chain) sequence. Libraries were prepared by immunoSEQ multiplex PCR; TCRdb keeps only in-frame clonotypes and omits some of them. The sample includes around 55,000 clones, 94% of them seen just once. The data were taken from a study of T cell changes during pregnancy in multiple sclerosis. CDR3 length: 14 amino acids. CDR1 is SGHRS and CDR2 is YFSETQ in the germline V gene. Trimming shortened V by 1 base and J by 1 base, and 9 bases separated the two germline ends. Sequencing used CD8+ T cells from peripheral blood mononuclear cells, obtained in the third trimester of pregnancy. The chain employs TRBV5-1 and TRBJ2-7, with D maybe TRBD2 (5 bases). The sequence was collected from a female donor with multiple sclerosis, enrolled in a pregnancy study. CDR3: CASSLWRSSYEQYF. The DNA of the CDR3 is TGCGCCAGCAGCTTGTGGAGGAGTTCCTACGAGCAGTACTTC.